The rows below give T cell receptor beta chains drawn from one sample of a study of shared clonotypes between healthy human individuals. Clones were sequenced by immunoSEQ multiplex PCR, and TCRdb holds only the in-frame ones, with some missing. Of more than 400,000 clones in the sample, around 80% are singletons; the top ten hold more than 10%. Source material: PBMCs. The receptor set was obtained from a woman aged 40 to 50 in good health. Some clones in this sample may be carry-over from other donors' samples. Both conserved end residues are part of each CDR3. D genes are given only for firm matches. Size values are once, few and many counts, or a class for expanded clones, and some rows have none.

len: 14; abundance: .; v_gene: TRBV7-9; d_gene: .; j_gene: TRBJ2-5; CDR3aa: CASSPQGGQETQYF; CDR3nt: TGTGCCAGCAGCCCCCAGGGGGGACAAGAGACCCAGTACTTC
len: 16; abundance: .; v_gene: TRBV5-5; d_gene: .; j_gene: TRBJ2-5; CDR3aa: CASSLPPQGGIETQYF; CDR3nt: TGTGCCAGCAGCTTGCCCCCCCAGGGGGGTATAGAGACCCAGTACTTC
len: 12; abundance: .; v_gene: TRBV29-1; d_gene: .; j_gene: TRBJ2-2; CDR3aa: CSVEDHTGELFF; CDR3nt: TGCAGCGTTGAAGACCACACCGGGGAGCTGTTTTTT
len: 17; abundance: .; v_gene: TRBV27; d_gene: TRBD2; j_gene: TRBJ2-5; CDR3aa: CASSPLRTSDLRETQYF; CDR3nt: TGTGCCAGCAGCCCGCTTCGGACTAGCGACCTCAGGGAGACCCAGTACTTC
len: 16; abundance: .; v_gene: TRBV7-6; d_gene: .; j_gene: TRBJ2-2; CDR3aa: CASSLGGIGDTGELFF; CDR3nt: TGTGCCAGCAGCTTAGGGGGGATAGGGGACACCGGGGAGCTGTTTTTT
len: 13; abundance: .; v_gene: TRBV5-1; d_gene: .; j_gene: TRBJ1-2; CDR3aa: CASSLLPNYGYTF; CDR3nt: TGCGCCAGCAGCTTGTTACCTAACTATGGCTACACCTTC
len: 17; abundance: many; v_gene: TRBV7-9; d_gene: TRBD1; j_gene: TRBJ2-2; CDR3aa: CATGGQGVLTGTGELFF; CDR3nt: TGTGCCACCGGTGGACAGGGTGTACTAACGGGGACCGGGGAGCTGTTTTTT
len: 16; abundance: few; v_gene: TRBV5-8; d_gene: .; j_gene: TRBJ2-1; CDR3aa: CASRPRQGGRYNEQFF; CDR3nt: TGTGCCAGCAGGCCCAGGCAGGGGGGTCGCTACAATGAGCAGTTCTTC
len: 15; abundance: .; v_gene: TRBV7-9; d_gene: .; j_gene: TRBJ1-2; CDR3aa: CASSLVSAGAYGYTF; CDR3nt: TGTGCCAGCAGCTTAGTGTCCGCAGGGGCCTATGGCTACACCTTC
len: 11; abundance: .; v_gene: TRBV19; d_gene: .; j_gene: TRBJ2-3; CDR3aa: CAAGSTDTQYF; CDR3nt: TGTGCAGCAGGGAGCACAGATACGCAGTATTTT
len: 14; abundance: .; v_gene: TRBV6-4; d_gene: .; j_gene: TRBJ1-5; CDR3aa: CASSEYPRNQPQHF; CDR3nt: TGTGCCAGCAGTGAGTATCCAAGGAATCAGCCCCAGCATTTT
len: 15; abundance: .; v_gene: TRBV7-6; d_gene: .; j_gene: TRBJ2-3; CDR3aa: CASGGTGSFTDTQYF; CDR3nt: TGTGCCAGCGGGGGGACCGGCTCCTTCACAGATACGCAGTATTTT
len: 13; abundance: .; v_gene: TRBV5-1; d_gene: TRBD2; j_gene: TRBJ2-1; CDR3aa: CASSGRGYNEQFF; CDR3nt: TGCGCCTCAAGCGGGAGGGGATACAATGAGCAGTTCTTC
len: 15; abundance: .; v_gene: TRBV2; d_gene: .; j_gene: TRBJ2-5; CDR3aa: CATTVNPGVRETQYF; CDR3nt: TGTGCCACCACGGTCAACCCGGGAGTACGAGAGACCCAGTACTTC
len: 12; abundance: .; v_gene: TRBV19; d_gene: .; j_gene: TRBJ2-2; CDR3aa: CASTGDTGELFF; CDR3nt: TGTGCCAGCACGGGGGACACCGGGGAGCTGTTTTTT
len: 14; abundance: few; v_gene: TRBV10-1; d_gene: TRBD1; j_gene: TRBJ2-1; CDR3aa: CASSAGQFRNEQFF; CDR3nt: TGCGCCAGCAGTGCGGGACAGTTTAGGAATGAGCAGTTCTTC
len: 15; abundance: .; v_gene: TRBV2; d_gene: TRBD1; j_gene: TRBJ2-2; CDR3aa: CASSSGQGNWGKLFF; CDR3nt: TGTGCCAGCAGTTCGGGACAGGGCAACTGGGGCAAGCTGTTTTTT
len: 15; abundance: .; v_gene: TRBV7-2; d_gene: .; j_gene: TRBJ2-7; CDR3aa: CASSFDPTSSYEQYF; CDR3nt: TGTGCCAGCAGCTTCGACCCTACTAGTTCCTACGAGCAGTACTTC
len: 12; abundance: few; v_gene: TRBV10-2; d_gene: .; j_gene: TRBJ2-2; CDR3aa: CASSGEKWELFF; CDR3nt: TGCGCCAGCAGTGGGGAGAAGTGGGAGCTGTTTTTT
len: 19; abundance: .; v_gene: TRBV5-1; d_gene: TRBD2; j_gene: TRBJ2-1; CDR3aa: CASSLTSGTTTGSYNEQFF; CDR3nt: TGCGCCAGCAGCTTGACTAGCGGGACCACAACCGGCTCCTACAATGAGCAGTTCTTC
len: 17; abundance: few; v_gene: TRBV28; d_gene: TRBD2; j_gene: TRBJ2-3; CDR3aa: CASSLGRAETPTDTQYF; CDR3nt: TGTGCCAGCAGTTTAGGGAGGGCCGAAACCCCCACAGATACGCAGTATTTT
len: 15; abundance: .; v_gene: TRBV5-1; d_gene: TRBD2; j_gene: TRBJ2-5; CDR3aa: CASSLGTSGRETQYF; CDR3nt: TGCGCCAGCAGCCTAGGGACTAGCGGGAGGGAGACCCAGTACTTC
len: 14; abundance: .; v_gene: TRBV29-1; d_gene: TRBD1; j_gene: TRBJ2-7; CDR3aa: CSVASSRGLREQYF; CDR3nt: TGCAGCGTTGCCTCCTCGAGGGGGCTGCGCGAGCAGTACTTC
len: 14; abundance: .; v_gene: TRBV28; d_gene: .; j_gene: TRBJ2-7; CDR3aa: CASRPSLARIEQYF; CDR3nt: TGTGCCAGCAGGCCATCCCTCGCCCGGATTGAGCAGTACTTC
len: 13; abundance: .; v_gene: TRBV15; d_gene: .; j_gene: TRBJ2-2; CDR3aa: CATSMSNTGELFF; CDR3nt: TGTGCCACCAGCATGTCGAACACCGGGGAGCTGTTTTTT
len: 16; abundance: once; v_gene: TRBV2; d_gene: .; j_gene: TRBJ2-2; CDR3aa: CASSEAKPYNTGELFF; CDR3nt: TGTGCCAGCAGTGAAGCGAAACCTTATAACACCGGGGAGCTGTTTTTT
len: 14; abundance: .; v_gene: TRBV5-4; d_gene: .; j_gene: TRBJ1-4; CDR3aa: CASSPELSNEKLFF; CDR3nt: TGTGCCAGCAGCCCAGAACTCTCTAATGAAAAACTGTTTTTT
len: 15; abundance: once; v_gene: TRBV10-3; d_gene: .; j_gene: TRBJ2-2; CDR3aa: CAISDPGRNTGELFF; CDR3nt: TGTGCCATCAGCGACCCGGGACGGAACACCGGGGAGCTGTTTTTT
len: 13; abundance: few; v_gene: TRBV28; d_gene: .; j_gene: TRBJ2-7; CDR3aa: CASSLGSAYEQYF; CDR3nt: TGTGCCAGCAGTCTCGGGTCCGCCTACGAGCAGTACTTC
len: 17; abundance: few; v_gene: TRBV1; d_gene: .; j_gene: TRBJ1-2; CDR3aa: CTSSQDFRIGPNYGYTF; CDR3nt: TGCACCAGCAGCCAAGATTTCAGGATAGGGCCTAACTATGGCTACACCTTC
len: 15; abundance: .; v_gene: TRBV7-9; d_gene: TRBD2; j_gene: TRBJ2-5; CDR3aa: CASSRVPGLAETQYF; CDR3nt: TGTGCCAGCAGCCGAGTTCCGGGACTAGCGGAGACCCAGTACTTC
len: 14; abundance: .; v_gene: TRBV18; d_gene: TRBD2; j_gene: TRBJ2-3; CDR3aa: CASCPSGRSDTQYF; CDR3nt: TGTGCCAGCTGCCCTAGCGGGAGGTCGGATACGCAGTATTTT
len: 15; abundance: .; v_gene: TRBV2; d_gene: .; j_gene: TRBJ1-4; CDR3aa: CASSEDGGRNEKLFF; CDR3nt: TGTGCCAGCAGTGAAGATGGGGGGCGAAATGAAAAACTGTTTTTT
len: 13; abundance: .; v_gene: TRBV9; d_gene: .; j_gene: TRBJ1-2; CDR3aa: CASSVGGGGGYTF; CDR3nt: TGTGCCAGCAGCGTAGGTGGGGGCGGCGGCTACACCTTC
len: 15; abundance: .; v_gene: TRBV4-3; d_gene: .; j_gene: TRBJ2-7; CDR3aa: CASSQGLLRDGEQYF; CDR3nt: TGCGCCAGCAGCCAAGGACTGTTGCGGGATGGCGAGCAGTACTTC
len: 14; abundance: .; v_gene: TRBV7-9; d_gene: .; j_gene: TRBJ2-7; CDR3aa: CASSSQGNSYEQYF; CDR3nt: TGTGCCAGCAGCTCCCAGGGAAACTCCTACGAGCAGTACTTC
len: 14; abundance: .; v_gene: TRBV7-3; d_gene: .; j_gene: TRBJ2-3; CDR3aa: CASSPRTHTDTQYF; CDR3nt: TGTGCCAGCAGCCCCAGGACCCACACAGATACGCAGTATTTT
len: 17; abundance: .; v_gene: TRBV28; d_gene: .; j_gene: TRBJ1-5; CDR3aa: CASTPLRRGRGNQPQHF; CDR3nt: TGTGCCAGCACCCCCCTTAGGAGGGGCAGAGGCAATCAGCCCCAGCATTTT
len: 13; abundance: .; v_gene: TRBV29-1; d_gene: TRBD1; j_gene: TRBJ2-7; CDR3aa: CSVRTGSSYEQYF; CDR3nt: TGCAGCGTGAGGACAGGGAGCTCCTACGAGCAGTACTTC
len: 17; abundance: .; v_gene: TRBV18; d_gene: TRBD2; j_gene: TRBJ2-3; CDR3aa: CASSPPVASGRRDTQYF; CDR3nt: TGTGCCAGCTCACCCCCCGTTGCTAGCGGGAGGAGAGATACGCAGTATTTT
len: 16; abundance: .; v_gene: TRBV6-1; d_gene: TRBD1; j_gene: TRBJ1-4; CDR3aa: CASSDRGPGVNEKLFF; CDR3nt: TGTGCCAGCAGTGACAGGGGGCCAGGGGTTAATGAAAAACTGTTTTTT
len: 14; abundance: .; v_gene: TRBV27; d_gene: TRBD1; j_gene: TRBJ2-3; CDR3aa: CASSWGQGTDTQYF; CDR3nt: TGTGCCAGCAGTTGGGGACAGGGCACAGATACGCAGTATTTT
len: 13; abundance: .; v_gene: TRBV27; d_gene: .; j_gene: TRBJ1-1; CDR3aa: CASTPAGGTEAFF; CDR3nt: TGTGCCAGCACACCAGCGGGGGGCACTGAAGCTTTCTTT
len: 16; abundance: .; v_gene: TRBV7-6; d_gene: .; j_gene: TRBJ2-7; CDR3aa: CASSFHYRDRSYEQYF; CDR3nt: TGTGCCAGCAGCTTCCACTACAGGGATCGGTCCTACGAGCAGTACTTC
len: 12; abundance: .; v_gene: TRBV6-1; d_gene: .; j_gene: TRBJ2-7; CDR3aa: CASRGATGEQYF; CDR3nt: TGTGCCAGCAGGGGGGCCACGGGGGAGCAGTACTTC
len: 16; abundance: .; v_gene: TRBV6-1; d_gene: TRBD1; j_gene: TRBJ2-2; CDR3aa: CASSEAEGQGAGELFF; CDR3nt: TGTGCCAGCAGTGAGGCGGAGGGACAGGGGGCCGGGGAGCTGTTTTTT
len: 14; abundance: .; v_gene: TRBV7-9; d_gene: .; j_gene: TRBJ2-5; CDR3aa: CASSLGAHQETQYF; CDR3nt: TGTGCCAGCAGCTTGGGGGCCCATCAAGAGACCCAGTACTTC